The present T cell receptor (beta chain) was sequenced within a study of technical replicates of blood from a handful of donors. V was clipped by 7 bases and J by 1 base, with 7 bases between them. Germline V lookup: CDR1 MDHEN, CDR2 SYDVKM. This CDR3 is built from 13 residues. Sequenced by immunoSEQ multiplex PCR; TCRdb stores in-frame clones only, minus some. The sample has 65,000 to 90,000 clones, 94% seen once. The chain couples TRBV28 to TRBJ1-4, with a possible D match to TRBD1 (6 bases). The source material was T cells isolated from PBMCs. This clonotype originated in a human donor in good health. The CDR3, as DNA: TGTGCCAGCAAAGGGGGAACTAATGAAAAACTGTTTTTT. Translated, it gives CASKGGTNEKLFF.